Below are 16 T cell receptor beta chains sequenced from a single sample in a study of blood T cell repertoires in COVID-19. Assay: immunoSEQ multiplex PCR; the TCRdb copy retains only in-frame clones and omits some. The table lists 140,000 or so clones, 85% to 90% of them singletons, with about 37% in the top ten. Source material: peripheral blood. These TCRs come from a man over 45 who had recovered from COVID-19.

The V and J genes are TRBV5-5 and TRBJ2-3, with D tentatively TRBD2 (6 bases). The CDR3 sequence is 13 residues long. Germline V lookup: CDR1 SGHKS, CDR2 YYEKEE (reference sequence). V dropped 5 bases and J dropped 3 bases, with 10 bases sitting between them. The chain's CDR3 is CASRFGTTDTQYF. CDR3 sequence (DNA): TGTGCCAGCAGGTTCGGGACTACAGATACGCAGTATTTT.

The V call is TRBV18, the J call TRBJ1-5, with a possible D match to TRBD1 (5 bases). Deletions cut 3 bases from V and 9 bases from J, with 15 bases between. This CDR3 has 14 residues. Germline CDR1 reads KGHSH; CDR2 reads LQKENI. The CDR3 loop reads CASSPTAGSPPQHF. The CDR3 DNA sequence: TGTGCCAGCTCACCGACGGCAGGGTCACCGCCCCAGCATTTT. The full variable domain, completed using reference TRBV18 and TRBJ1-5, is NAGVMQNPRHLVRRRGQEARLRCSPMKGHSHVYWYRQLPEEGLKFMVYLQKENIIDESGMPKERFSAEFPKEGPSILRIQQVVRGDSAAYFCASSPTAGSPPQHFGDGTRLSIL.

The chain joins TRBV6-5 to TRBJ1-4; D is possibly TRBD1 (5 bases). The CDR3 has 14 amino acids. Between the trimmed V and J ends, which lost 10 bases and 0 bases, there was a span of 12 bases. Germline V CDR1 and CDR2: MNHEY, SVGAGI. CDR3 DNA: TGTGCCACCCTGGGGGGTGCAACTAATGAAAAACTGTTTTTT. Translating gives CATLGGATNEKLFF.

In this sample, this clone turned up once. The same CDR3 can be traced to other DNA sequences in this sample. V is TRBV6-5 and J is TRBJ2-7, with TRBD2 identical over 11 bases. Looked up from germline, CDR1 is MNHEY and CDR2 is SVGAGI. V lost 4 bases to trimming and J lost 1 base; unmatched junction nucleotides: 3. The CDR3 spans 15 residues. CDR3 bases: TGTGCCAGCAGTTTGAGACTAGCGGGGTCCTACGAGCAGTACTTC. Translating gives CASSLRLAGSYEQYF.

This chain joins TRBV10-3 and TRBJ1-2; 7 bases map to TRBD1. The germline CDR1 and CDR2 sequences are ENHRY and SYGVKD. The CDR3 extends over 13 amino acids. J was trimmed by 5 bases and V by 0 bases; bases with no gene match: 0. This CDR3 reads CAISESQGYGYTF. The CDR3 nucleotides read TGTGCCATCAGTGAGTCACAGGGGTATGGCTACACCTTC.

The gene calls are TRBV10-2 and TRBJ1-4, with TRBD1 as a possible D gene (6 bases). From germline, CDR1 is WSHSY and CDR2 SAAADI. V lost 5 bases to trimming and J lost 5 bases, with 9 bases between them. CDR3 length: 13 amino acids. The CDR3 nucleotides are TGCGCCAGCAGTTTTCAGGGGAATGAAAAACTGTTTTTT. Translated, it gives CASSFQGNEKLFF.

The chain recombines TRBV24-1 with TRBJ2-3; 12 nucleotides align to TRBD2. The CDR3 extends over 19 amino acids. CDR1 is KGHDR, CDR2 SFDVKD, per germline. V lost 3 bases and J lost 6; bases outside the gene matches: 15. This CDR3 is CATSDLTGTSGFIKDTQYF. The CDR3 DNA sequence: TGTGCCACCAGTGATCTCACCGGGACTAGCGGGTTCATTAAGGATACGCAGTATTTT.

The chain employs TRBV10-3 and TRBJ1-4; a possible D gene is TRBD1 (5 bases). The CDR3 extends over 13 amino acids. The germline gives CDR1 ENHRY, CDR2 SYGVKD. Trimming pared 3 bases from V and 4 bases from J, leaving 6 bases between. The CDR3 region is CAISDDSNEKLFF. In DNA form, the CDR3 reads TGTGCCATCAGTGATGACAGTAATGAAAAACTGTTTTTT.

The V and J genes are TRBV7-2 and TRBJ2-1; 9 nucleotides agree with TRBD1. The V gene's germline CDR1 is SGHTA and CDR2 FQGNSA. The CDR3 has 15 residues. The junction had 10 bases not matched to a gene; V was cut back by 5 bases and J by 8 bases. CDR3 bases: TGTGCCAGCAGCGATGCCGGGACAGGGTTCGATGAGCAGTTCTTC. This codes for CASSDAGTGFDEQFF.

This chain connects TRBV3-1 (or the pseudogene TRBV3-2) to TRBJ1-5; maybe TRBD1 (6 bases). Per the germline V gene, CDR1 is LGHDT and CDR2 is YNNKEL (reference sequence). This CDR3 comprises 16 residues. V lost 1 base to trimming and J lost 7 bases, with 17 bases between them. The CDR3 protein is CASSQAQGQGGQPQHF. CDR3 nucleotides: TGTGCCAGCAGCCAAGCCCAGGGGCAGGGTGGACAGCCCCAGCATTTT.

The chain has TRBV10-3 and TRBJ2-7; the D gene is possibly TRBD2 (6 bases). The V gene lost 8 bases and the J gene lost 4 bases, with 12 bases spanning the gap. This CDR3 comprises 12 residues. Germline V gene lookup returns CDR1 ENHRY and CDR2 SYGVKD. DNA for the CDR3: TGTGCCATCGGGGGGTCGGCGTACGAGCAGTACTTC. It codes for CAIGGSAYEQYF.

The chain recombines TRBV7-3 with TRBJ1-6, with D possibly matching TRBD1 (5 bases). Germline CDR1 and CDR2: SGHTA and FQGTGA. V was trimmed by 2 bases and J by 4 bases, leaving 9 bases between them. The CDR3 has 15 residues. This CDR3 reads CASSLRAGYNSPLHF. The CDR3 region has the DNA TGTGCCAGCAGCTTACGGGCAGGGTATAATTCACCCCTCCACTTT.

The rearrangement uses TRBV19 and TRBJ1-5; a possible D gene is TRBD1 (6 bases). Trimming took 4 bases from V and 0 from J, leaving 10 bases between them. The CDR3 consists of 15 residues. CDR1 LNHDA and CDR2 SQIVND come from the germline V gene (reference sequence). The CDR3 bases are TGTGCCAGTAGTAGGACAGTTGATAGCAATCAGCCCCAGCATTTT. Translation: CASSRTVDSNQPQHF.

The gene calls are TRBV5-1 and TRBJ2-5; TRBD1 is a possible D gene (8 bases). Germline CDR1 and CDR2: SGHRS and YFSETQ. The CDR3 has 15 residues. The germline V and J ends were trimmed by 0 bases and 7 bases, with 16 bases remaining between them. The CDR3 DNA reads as TGCGCCAGCAGCTTGGAGCAGGGGGCGGGAGCGACCCAGTACTTC. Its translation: CASSLEQGAGATQYF.

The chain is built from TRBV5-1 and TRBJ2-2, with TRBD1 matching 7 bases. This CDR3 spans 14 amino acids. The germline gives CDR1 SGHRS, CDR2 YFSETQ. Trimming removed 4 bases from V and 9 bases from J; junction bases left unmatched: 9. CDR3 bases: TGCGCCAGCAGCCTATCGACAGGGTACCGGGAGCTGTTTTTT. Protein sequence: CASSLSTGYRELFF. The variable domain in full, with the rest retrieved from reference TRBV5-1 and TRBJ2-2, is KAGVTQTPRYLIKTRGQQVTLSCSPISGHRSVSWYQQTPGQGLQFLFEYFSETQRNKGNFPGRFSGRQFSNSRSEMNVSTLELGDSALYLCASSLSTGYRELFFGEGSRLTVL.

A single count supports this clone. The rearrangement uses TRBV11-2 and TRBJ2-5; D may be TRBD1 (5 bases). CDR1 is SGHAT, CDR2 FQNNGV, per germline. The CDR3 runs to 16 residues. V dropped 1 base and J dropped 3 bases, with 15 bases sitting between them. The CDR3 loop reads CASSLAPGRVKETQYF. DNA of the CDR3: TGTGCCAGCAGCTTAGCGCCGGGCAGGGTAAAAGAGACCCAGTACTTC.